This T cell receptor beta chain was captured in a study of neurological immune-mediated disorders. Notes on the study in general: No clinical or MRI feature was associated with the multiple sclerosis repertoire cluster. No sharing of CDR3 amino acid sequences was observed among expanded clones across subjects, suggesting private repertoires in all groups.

The CDR3 loop spans 14 amino acids. Germline lookup yields CDR1 SGHRS and CDR2 YFSETQ. Comments on this clonotype: No antigen is known for it. A much larger clone lies one base from this, so it may be a read error.

cDNA synthesis was performed by 5'RACE with 10-nucleotide random UMIs. TCRdb reprocessed the 5' RACE reads via MiXCR and lists one record per CDR3 protein. The sample yields some 46,000 distinct CDR3 sequences, less than 5% seen once. The study built unsorted libraries from 2 million PBMCs kept at -80 C. The sample comprised PBMCs. The gene calls are TRBV5-1 and TRBJ1-2; maybe TRBD1 (6 bases). The source of this sequence is a woman aged 60-75 years with multiple sclerosis. The CDR3 nucleotides read TGCGCCAGCAGCCCACAGGGAGCTAACTATAGCTACACCTTC. Encoded protein: CASSPQGANYSYTF.